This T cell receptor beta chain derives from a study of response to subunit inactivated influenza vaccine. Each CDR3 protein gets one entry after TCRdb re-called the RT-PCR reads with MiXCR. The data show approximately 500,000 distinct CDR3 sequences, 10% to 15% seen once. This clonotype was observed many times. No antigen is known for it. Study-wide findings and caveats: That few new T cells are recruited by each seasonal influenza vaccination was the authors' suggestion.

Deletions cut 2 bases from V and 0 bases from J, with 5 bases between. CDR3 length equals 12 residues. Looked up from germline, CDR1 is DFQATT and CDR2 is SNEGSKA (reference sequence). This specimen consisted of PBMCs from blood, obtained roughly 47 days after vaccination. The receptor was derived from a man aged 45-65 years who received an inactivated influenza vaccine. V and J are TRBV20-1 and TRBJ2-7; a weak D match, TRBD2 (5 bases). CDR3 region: CSARLASYEQYF. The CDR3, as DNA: TGCAGTGCTAGACTAGCCTCCTACGAGCAGTACTTC.